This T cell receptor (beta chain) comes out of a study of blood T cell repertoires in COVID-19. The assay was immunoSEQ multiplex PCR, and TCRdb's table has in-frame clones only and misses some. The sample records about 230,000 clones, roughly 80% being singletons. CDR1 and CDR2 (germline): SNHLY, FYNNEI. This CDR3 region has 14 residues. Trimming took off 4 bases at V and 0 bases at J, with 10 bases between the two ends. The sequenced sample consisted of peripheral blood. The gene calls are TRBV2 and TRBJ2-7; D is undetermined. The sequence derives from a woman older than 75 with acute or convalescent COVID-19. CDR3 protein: CASSAEYSSYEQYF. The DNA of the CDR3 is TGTGCCAGCAGTGCCGAGTATAGCTCCTACGAGCAGTACTTC.